Presented here are 27 T cell receptor beta chains from one specimen sequenced in a study of T cells in Graves' hyperthyroidism and ophthalmopathy. From RNA transcripts, TCR beta CDR3 regions were amplified. Carried out on the TCR CDR3, a first-round RT-PCR used the HTBI primer set. One entry per CDR3 protein results from TCRdb running MiXCR on the multiplex PCR reads. Among approximately 370,000 distinct CDR3 sequences listed, about 16% were seen once. The sample was blood. All receptors derive from a woman aged 30 to 39 with Graves' hyperthyroidism.

This clonotype was recorded many times. CDR3 sequence (DNA): TGTGCCAGCAGTTACCGACCTTGGAAAGAGACCCAGTACTTC. Translation gives CASSYRPWKETQYF. V gene TRBV6-5 combines with J gene TRBJ2-5; D remains ambiguous. Deletions cut 2 bases from V and 3 bases from J, with 10 bases between. CDR3 length equals 14 residues. From germline, CDR1 is MNHEY and CDR2 SVGAGI.

This chain links TRBV6-6 with TRBJ1-1; a possible D gene is TRBD1 (6 bases). The germline V gene has CDR1 MNHNY and CDR2 SVGAGI (reference sequence). The V and J ends lost 0 bases and 1 base respectively, with 9 bases between them. CDR3 length equals 15 residues. The CDR3 DNA reads as TGTGCCAGCAGTTACTCCCAGGGACAGAACACTGAAGCTTTCTTT. As protein: CASSYSQGQNTEAFF.

This clonotype was seen a handful of times. This sequence joins TRBV5-1 and TRBJ2-3; possibly TRBD2 for D (5 bases). Trimming shortened V by 6 bases and J by 0 bases, and 8 bases separated the two germline ends. This CDR3 is built from 13 residues. CDR1 and CDR2 from the germline V gene are SGHRS and YFSETQ. CDR3 in amino acids: CASTSGSTDTQYF. The DNA for the CDR3 is TGCGCCAGCACCAGCGGTAGCACAGATACGCAGTATTTT. Supplemented by reference TRBV5-1 and TRBJ2-3, the full variable domain reads KAGVTQTPRYLIKTRGQQVTLSCSPISGHRSVSWYQQTPGQGLQFLFEYFSETQRNKGNFPGRFSGRQFSNSRSEMNVSTLELGDSALYLCASTSGSTDTQYFGPGTRLTVL.

This chain uses TRBV11-2 with TRBJ1-3, with a weak D call TRBD1 (5 bases). Per germline, CDR1 SGHAT and CDR2 FQNNGV. The CDR3 runs to 17 residues. Trimming took off 5 bases at V and 0 bases at J, with 17 bases between the two ends. The DNA for the CDR3 is TGTGCCAGCAGCCCGGTGGAGGGGTCGACCTCTGGAAACACCATATATTTT. Protein: CASSPVEGSTSGNTIYF.

The sample holds many counts of this clonotype. One end of the junction varies from germline; a read error may be responsible. This chain joins TRBV7-3 and TRBJ2-3; the match to TRBD2 covers 10 bases. The CDR3 consists of 15 residues. Germline V CDR1 and CDR2: SGHTA, FQGTGA. The CDR3 DNA sequence: TGTGCCAGCAGCCACAGCGGGAGGGACACAGAGACGCAGTATTTT. As protein: CASSHSGRDTETQYF.

This clonotype was seen once. This chain connects TRBV7-9 to TRBJ2-7; D is possibly TRBD1 (7 bases). CDR1 is SEHNR, CDR2 FQNEAQ, per germline (reference sequence). This CDR3 is 15 amino acids long. V lost 4 bases and J 2 bases, leaving 15 bases between the germline ends. CDR3 region: CASSSEGQGAYEQYF. The CDR3 DNA follows: TGTGCCAGCAGCTCGGAGGGGCAGGGGGCCTACGAGCAGTACTTC.

This clonotype occurred many times. The genes are TRBV28 and TRBJ2-3; no firm D call. V was trimmed by 5 bases and J by 2 bases, leaving 5 bases between them. Germline V gives CDR1 MDHEN, CDR2 SYDVKM. The CDR3 is 12 residues long. The CDR3 DNA reads TGTGCCAGCAGTCTCAACACAGATACGCAGTATTTT. Translated: CASSLNTDTQYF.

This clonotype has at least ten counts. The chain is built from TRBV11-2 and TRBJ2-1; D is perhaps TRBD1 or TRBD2 (5 bases each). V was cut by 5 bases and J by 14 bases, with 13 bases left in between. This CDR3 has 11 amino acids. CDR1 is SGHAT and CDR2 is FQNNGV in the germline V gene. As DNA, the CDR3 is TGTGCCAGCAGCCGTTCGGGACCGAAGTTCTTC. Encoded protein: CASSRSGPKFF.

This clonotype was picked up a small number of times. This sequence joins TRBV27 and TRBJ2-1, with TRBD2 identical over 9 bases. Trimming took 7 bases from V and 3 from J; bases not matched to a gene: 1. CDR3 size: 13 residues. Germline loops: CDR1 MNHEY, CDR2 SMNVEV (reference sequence). The CDR3 loop is CASTSGNYNEQFF. In nucleotides, the CDR3 is TGTGCCAGCACTAGCGGGAACTACAATGAGCAGTTCTTC.

The table lists this clonotype with many counts. The chain carries TRBV12-3 or TRBV12-4 and TRBJ2-5; D is ambiguous. CDR3 length: 12 residues. Trimming stripped 6 bases from V and 8 bases from J, with 13 bases between. The CDR3 sequence is CASRSQRLTQYF. Here the CDR3 DNA reads TGTGCCAGCAGGAGCCAGAGGCTTACCCAGTACTTC.

This clonotype turned up a few times. The chain is built from TRBV5-1 and TRBJ2-1, with 10 bases lining up with TRBD2. The germline V gene has CDR1 SGHRS and CDR2 YFSETQ. This CDR3 has 15 residues. The ends lost 0 bases at V and 8 bases at J; junction bases unmatched: 5. This CDR3 is CASSLASSGRYEQFF. The CDR3, as DNA: TGCGCCAGCAGCTTGGCCTCTAGCGGGAGATATGAGCAGTTCTTC.

This clonotype was seen ten or more times. The rearrangement uses TRBV6-1 and TRBJ2-7, with a tentative D call TRBD2 (6 bases). Germline V gene data show CDR1 as MNHNS and CDR2 as SASEGT. V was clipped by 8 bases and J by 8 bases, with 28 bases between them. CDR3 length: 16 amino acids. The CDR3 DNA reads TGTGCCAGCCGTCTCATATCGGGAGAAAATCTATTCCAGCAGTACTTC. Protein sequence: CASRLISGENLFQQYF.

Worth noting for this clonotype: The junction and the germline gene differ at one end; a read error may be behind it. The chain recombines TRBV7-6 with TRBJ2-1; maybe TRBD2 (5 bases). The CDR3 sequence is 17 residues long. The germline V gene has CDR1 SGHVS and CDR2 FNYEAQ. Here the CDR3 DNA reads TGTGCCAGCAGCCCCGACAATTTGAGGGCTTCCTTCAATGAGCAGTTCTTC. Translated: CASSPDNLRASFNEQFF.

This chain uses TRBV7-2 with TRBJ2-5, with TRBD2 matching 13 bases. V gave up 5 bases and J gave up 5 bases; unmatched junction bases: 8. CDR3 length: 16 residues. Germline values: CDR1 SGHTA, CDR2 FQGNSA. The DNA of the CDR3 is TGTGCCAGCAGCGTACGACTAGCGGGAGGAGGGGAGACCCAGTACTTC. Its protein is CASSVRLAGGGETQYF.

This clonotype was counted at least ten times. V and J are TRBV7-3 and TRBJ2-7; the D is unclear. The CDR3 extends over 13 amino acids. The ends were cut back, 3 bases at V and 1 base at J, with 7 bases in the middle. Germline lookup yields CDR1 SGHTA and CDR2 FQGTGA. As DNA, the CDR3 is TGTGCCAGCAGCTTGGGTTATTCCTACGAGCAGTACTTC. Amino acids: CASSLGYSYEQYF.

This clonotype was observed a handful of times. The chain employs TRBV20-1 and TRBJ1-1; the match to TRBD1 covers 10 bases. Germline CDR1 reads DFQATT; CDR2 reads SNEGSKA (reference sequence). V was pared by 3 bases and J by 1 base, with 2 bases of the junction left unmatched. The CDR3 length is 14 residues. The DNA for the CDR3 is TGCAGTGCTAGGGACAGGGGGAGGAACACTGAAGCTTTCTTT. Its protein product is CSARDRGRNTEAFF.

This clonotype was counted between two and nine times. The rearrangement uses TRBV14 and TRBJ2-7, with 9 bases aligning to TRBD2. CDR1 and CDR2 from the germline V gene are SGHDN and FVKESK. V lost 3 bases, J lost 6 bases, and 3 bases stayed unmatched. The CDR3 has 13 amino acids. CDR3 loop: CASSQVLAGEQYF. For the CDR3, the DNA is TGTGCCAGCAGCCAGGTACTAGCGGGCGAGCAGTACTTC. Supplemented by reference TRBV14 and TRBJ2-7, the full variable domain reads EAGVTQFPSHSVIEKGQTVTLRCDPISGHDNLYWYRRVMGKEIKFLLHFVKESKQDESGMPNNRFLAERTGGTYSTLKVQPAELEDSGVYFCASSQVLAGEQYFGPGTRLTVT.

This clonotype came up many times. The chain has TRBV30 and TRBJ2-7; D uncertain. Germline V lookup: CDR1 GTSNPN, CDR2 SVGIG (reference sequence). CDR3 length: 13 residues. Trimming removed 4 bases from V and 7 bases from J, with 17 bases in between. CDR3 sequence: CAWTKRYGPEQYF. The CDR3 DNA follows: TGTGCCTGGACGAAAAGATACGGACCTGAGCAGTACTTC.

This clonotype appeared many times. This chain uses TRBV10-3 with TRBJ1-6; D not resolved. Trimming left V 3 bases short and J 0 bases short, with 9 bases between. CDR1 and CDR2 (germline): ENHRY, SYGVKD. The CDR3 runs 16 residues. The DNA of the CDR3 is TGTGCCATCAGTGACGGTGCCAGCTCCTATAATTCACCCCTCCACTTT. Its protein product is CAISDGASSYNSPLHF.

J is TRBJ2-7 and V is TRBV25-1, with 8 bases lining up with TRBD2. CDR1 is MGHDK, CDR2 SYGVNS, per germline. The V and J ends lost 5 bases and 0 bases, in that order; junction bases with no gene match: 6. The CDR3 is 15 amino acids. In DNA, the CDR3 is TGTGCCAGCAGTAGGATAGCGGGGATCTCCTACGAGCAGTACTTC. It encodes CASSRIAGISYEQYF.

This rearrangement joins TRBV5-1 to TRBJ2-7; the match to TRBD1 covers 7 bases. V lost 4 bases and J lost 2; bases outside the gene matches: 9. Looked up from germline, CDR1 is SGHRS and CDR2 is YFSETQ. CDR3 length: 15 residues. The chain's CDR3 is CASSRNRDRAYEQYF. For the CDR3, the DNA is TGCGCCAGCAGCAGAAACCGGGACAGAGCCTACGAGCAGTACTTC.

This clonotype was detected ten times or more. The rearrangement uses TRBV28 and TRBJ2-5, with 12 bases fitting TRBD2. The CDR3 sequence is 17 residues long. Germline CDR1 and CDR2: MDHEN and SYDVKM. V was clipped by 6 bases and J by 0 bases; unmatched bases: 8. CDR3 DNA: TGTGCCAGCAGCCCGACTAGCGGGGGATTCTACCAAGAGACCCAGTACTTC. It translates to CASSPTSGGFYQETQYF.

This clonotype occurred a few times. The rearrangement links TRBV20-1 to TRBJ2-3; D is uncertain. V lost 3 bases, J lost 6 bases, and 4 bases lay in between. This CDR3 contains 10 residues. CDR1 is DFQATT, CDR2 SNEGSKA, per germline (reference sequence). Here the CDR3 reads CSARGDTQYF. The CDR3 DNA follows: TGCAGTGCTAGGGGGGATACGCAGTATTTT.

This clonotype was counted many times. The rearrangement joins TRBV3-1 to TRBJ2-5; D gene ambiguous. Germline V CDR1 and CDR2: LGHDT, YNNKEL (reference sequence). Trimming removed 1 base at V and 1 base at J, with 4 bases between. The CDR3 contains 13 residues. The CDR3: CASSQALQETQYF. Written as DNA, the CDR3 is TGTGCCAGCAGCCAAGCACTCCAAGAGACCCAGTACTTC.

Concerning this clonotype itself: A much larger clone lies a single base off, so this may be a read error. The chain is built from TRBV20-1 and TRBJ2-5; D is ambiguous. The CDR3 covers 13 residues. Trimming took 5 bases from V and 1 from J, leaving 11 bases between them. CDR1 and CDR2 from the germline V gene are DFQATT and SNEGSKA (reference sequence). The CDR3 bases are TGCAGTGCTGCTATCAGCGTCCAAGAGACCCAGTACTTC. Encoded protein: CSAAISVQETQYF.

This clonotype came up many times. The chain couples TRBV28 to TRBJ2-3; 13 bases match TRBD2. The J segment lost 9 bases and the V segment lost 10 bases, leaving 4 bases of the junction unmatched. CDR1 MDHEN and CDR2 SYDVKM come from the germline V gene. The CDR3 consists of 12 residues. CDR3 sequence reads: CANGLAGETQYF. CDR3 in DNA: TGTGCCAACGGACTAGCGGGAGAAACGCAGTATTTT.

Remarks on this clonotype: The junction does not match germline at one end; this may be a read error. This chain's CDR3 is CASSMGDSRYQPQRF. CDR3 nucleotides: TGTGCCAGTAGTATGGGGGACAGCCGTTATCAGCCCCAGCGTTTT. This chain joins TRBV19 and TRBJ1-5, with 7 bases that match TRBD1. The CDR3 totals 15 residues. Per germline, CDR1 LNHDA and CDR2 SQIVND (reference sequence). The whole variable domain, filled in from reference TRBV19 and TRBJ1-5, reads DGGITQSPKYLFRKEGQNVTLSCEQNLNHDAMYWYRQDPGQGLRLIYYSQIVNDFQKGDIAEGYSVSREKKESFPLTVTSAQKNPTAFYLCASSMGDSRYQPQRFGDGTRLSIL.